This entry lists 17 T cell receptor beta chains sequenced from one sample in a study of blood T cell repertoires in COVID-19. Assay used: immunoSEQ multiplex PCR; TCRdb lists only in-frame clones, some missing. The sample lists some 130,000 clones, over 85% occurring once. Sequencing used peripheral blood. These receptors all come from a man between 50 and 59 years old with active COVID-19.

The J gene is TRBJ1-4, the V gene TRBV19, with a tentative D call TRBD1 (5 bases). The CDR3 has 16 residues. Per germline, CDR1 LNHDA and CDR2 SQIVND (reference sequence). The V end was cut by 3 bases, the J end by 0 bases, with 11 bases between. The CDR3 region is CASSMYGRATNEKLFF. In DNA form, the CDR3 reads TGTGCCAGTAGTATGTATGGCAGGGCAACTAATGAAAAACTGTTTTTT.

This clone was detected only once. The CDR3 here is CAWVAGNTGELFF. In DNA form, the CDR3 reads TGTGCCTGGGTGGCAGGGAACACCGGGGAGCTGTTTTTT. The rearrangement uses TRBV30 and TRBJ2-2; D is unresolved. Trimming cost V 5 bases and J 1 base, with 8 bases left between them. Germline CDR1 reads GTSNPN; CDR2 reads SVGIG (reference sequence). This CDR3 contains 13 residues. The whole variable domain, remainder taken from reference TRBV30 and TRBJ2-2, is SQTIHQWPATLVQPVGSPLSLECTVEGTSNPNLYWYRQAAGRGLQLLFYSVGIGQISSEVPQNLSASRPQDRQFILSSKKLLLSDSGFYLCAWVAGNTGELFFGEGSRLTVL.

The chain links TRBV6-6 to TRBJ1-5; 7 nucleotides agree with TRBD1. Germline CDR1 MNHNY, CDR2 SVGAGI (reference sequence). The CDR3 runs 15 residues. Losses at the gene ends were 5 bases for V and 3 bases for J; bases not matched to a gene: 7. The CDR3 DNA is TGTGCCAGCAGTCTCGACAGGGATTCCAATCAGCCCCAGCATTTT. Residues: CASSLDRDSNQPQHF.

This clone was found a few times. The chain carries TRBV20-1 and TRBJ2-7, with unresolved D. The V and J ends lost 3 bases and 5 bases respectively, with 8 bases between them. CDR1 and CDR2 (germline): DFQATT, SNEGSKA (reference sequence). The CDR3 is 11 residues long. The CDR3 reads CSASSYDEQYF. Written as DNA, the CDR3 is TGCAGTGCTAGCTCGTATGACGAGCAGTACTTC.

The chain is built from TRBV7-3 and TRBJ2-3; D uncertain. The V gene's germline CDR1 is SGHTA and CDR2 FQGTGA. V shed 1 base and J shed 4 bases, with 6 bases lying between them. The CDR3 runs 13 residues. CDR3 amino acids: CASSLNSADTQYF. CDR3 sequence (DNA): TGTGCCAGCAGCTTAAACTCGGCAGATACGCAGTATTTT. The entire variable domain, with the rest obtained from reference TRBV7-3 and TRBJ2-3, is as follows: GAGVSQTPSNKVTEKGKYVELRCDPISGHTALYWYRQSLGQGPEFLIYFQGTGAADDSGLPNDRFFAVRPEGSVSTLKIQRTERGDSAVYLCASSLNSADTQYFGPGTRLTVL.

The gene calls are TRBV5-4 and TRBJ1-2, with a possible D match to TRBD1 (5 bases). V was shortened by 5 bases and J by 4 bases, with 12 bases between the two germline ends. This CDR3 is 13 amino acids long. The V gene's germline CDR1 is SGHNT and CDR2 YYREEE (reference sequence). Here the CDR3 reads CASSTSGLYGYTF. The CDR3 nucleotides read TGTGCCAGCAGTACCTCAGGGCTCTATGGCTACACCTTC.

The chain uses TRBV5-1 and TRBJ1-6; 7 bases line up with TRBD1. This CDR3 region has 17 residues. The germline gives CDR1 SGHRS, CDR2 YFSETQ. The J segment lost 3 bases and the V segment lost 2 bases, leaving 8 bases of the junction unmatched. As DNA, the CDR3 is TGCGCCAGCAGCTTCGCTCCTACAGGGGTCTATAATTCACCCCTCCACTTT. Translation: CASSFAPTGVYNSPLHF.

This clone was picked up a small number of times. The chain carries TRBV5-6 and TRBJ1-1; D is undetermined. The germline V gene has CDR1 SGHDT and CDR2 YYEEEE. V dropped 0 bases and J dropped 4 bases, with 10 bases sitting between them. The CDR3 runs to 14 residues. The CDR3 is CASSLVTRGTEAFF. The CDR3 DNA is TGTGCCAGCAGCTTGGTGACCCGGGGCACTGAAGCTTTCTTT.

CDR3 sequence (DNA): TGTGCCAGTAGTATAGCCCCCGGACAGGGAGGTGAAAAACTGTTTTTT. Translation gives CASSIAPGQGGEKLFF. The chain is built from TRBV19 and TRBJ1-4, with 8 nucleotides matching TRBD1. Unmatched junction bases numbered 8, after V lost 1 base and J lost 7 bases. In germline, CDR1 is LNHDA, CDR2 SQIVND (reference sequence). The CDR3 is 16 residues long.

This chain uses TRBV12-3 or TRBV12-4 with TRBJ1-6; D may be TRBD1 (5 bases). Trimming took off 8 bases at V and 7 bases at J, with 12 bases between the two ends. The CDR3 runs to 13 residues. The chain's CDR3 is CASRTGENSPLHF. Here the CDR3 DNA reads TGTGCCAGCCGTACAGGAGAAAATTCACCCCTCCACTTT.

The chain recombines TRBV29-1 with TRBJ2-5; D is undetermined. The CDR3 runs 9 residues. V lost 8 bases and J lost 2, with 3 bases in between. Germline loops: CDR1 SQVTM, CDR2 ANQGSEA. CDR3 loop: CSHQETQYF. The CDR3 region has the DNA TGCAGCCATCAAGAGACCCAGTACTTC.

The rearrangement joins TRBV5-1 to TRBJ1-4; 8 bases align to TRBD1. This CDR3 has 14 residues. Trimming cost V 4 bases and J 7 bases; bases outside gene matches: 6. CDR1 and CDR2 (germline): SGHRS, YFSETQ. CDR3 region: CASSPGQGSEKLFF. The CDR3 DNA reads as TGCGCCAGCAGCCCCGGACAGGGCAGTGAAAAACTGTTTTTT.

The J gene is TRBJ2-5, the V gene TRBV5-8, with D possibly matching TRBD1 (5 bases). Germline values: CDR1 SGHTS, CDR2 YDEGEE. V lost 2 bases and J lost 7, with 9 bases in between. This CDR3 region has 12 residues. The CDR3 protein is CASSLLRGTQYF. CDR3 bases: TGTGCCAGCAGCTTATTAAGGGGGACCCAGTACTTC.

The rearrangement links TRBV7-2 to TRBJ2-3; 8 bases map to TRBD2. Germline CDR1 and CDR2: SGHTA and FQGNSA. Unmatched junction bases numbered 1, after V lost 8 bases and J lost 0 bases. The CDR3 has 13 amino acids. The CDR3 here is CASGTRSTDTQYF. The CDR3, as DNA: TGTGCCAGCGGGACTAGGAGCACAGATACGCAGTATTTT.

The chain employs TRBV4-1 and TRBJ1-2; D unresolved. Trimming took off 0 bases at V and 2 bases at J, with 16 bases between the two ends. The germline gives CDR1 MGHRA, CDR2 YSYEKL. This CDR3 contains 17 residues. The CDR3 reads CASSQDAETSGNYGYTF. CDR3 DNA sequence: TGCGCCAGCAGCCAAGATGCTGAGACTTCGGGGAACTATGGCTACACCTTC.

The chain carries TRBV20-1 and TRBJ1-2, with D maybe TRBD1 (6 bases). The germline V gene has CDR1 DFQATT and CDR2 SNEGSKA (reference sequence). This CDR3 has 11 amino acids. The ends were cut back, 3 bases at V and 7 bases at J, with 9 bases in the middle. The CDR3 DNA reads TGCAGTGCTAGCAGGGGCTTTGGCTACACCTTC. The encoded protein is CSASRGFGYTF.

The chain uses TRBV2 and TRBJ2-1, with 10 bases aligning to TRBD2. The CDR3 covers 15 residues. The V gene end was trimmed by 6 bases and the J gene end by 4 bases; junction bases not matched to a gene: 6. CDR1 SNHLY and CDR2 FYNNEI come from the germline V gene. CDR3 protein: CASRGLAGAYNEQFF. CDR3 nucleotides: TGTGCCAGCAGGGGCCTAGCGGGAGCTTACAATGAGCAGTTCTTC.